This TCR beta chain was identified during a study of blood T cell repertoires in COVID-19. For the study at large: COVID-19 samples collected from the United States, Italy and Spain covered acute and convalescent phases. The cDNA or gDNA used as material had been derived from T cells, B-cell-depleted T cells, or PBMCs.

V shed 7 bases, J shed 1 base, and the junction held 2 bases outside the gene matches. This CDR3 contains 13 residues. Germline-derived CDR1 and CDR2 are MNHEY and SMNVEV (reference sequence). The age range of participants was about 18 to 100 years, with residence in more than 20 US areas. Participant-given clinical history determined each cohort assignment. Some clones are missing from TCRdb's copy, which holds only in-frame ones; the method was immunoSEQ multiplex PCR. The repertoire consists of about 320,000 clones, with over 75% occurring once and the leading ten covering over 4.5%. This receptor was identified in a man under 40 who had recovered from COVID-19. The sample consisted of PBMCs or T cells enriched from blood (not recorded which). The V and J genes are TRBV27 and TRBJ1-1; 8 bases fit TRBD1. CDR3 region: CASTGTGNTEAFF. The CDR3 DNA sequence: TGTGCCAGCACCGGGACAGGGAACACTGAAGCTTTCTTT.